A single sample is the source of the 29 T cell receptor beta chains below, sequenced in a study of shared clonotypes between healthy human individuals. TCRdb's copy holds only in-frame clones and misses some; the assay was immunoSEQ multiplex PCR. The sample records 950,000 to 1,300,000 clones, 70% to 80% being singletons. The sample consisted of memory CD4+ T cells sorted from blood. Sample subset: CD45RA-negative fraction. The receptor set was obtained from a man aged 18-30 years in good health.

The rearrangement links TRBV6-5 to TRBJ2-2; D is perhaps TRBD1 or TRBD2 (5 bases each). There are 15 residues in the CDR3. Germline assignment: CDR1 MNHEY and CDR2 SVGAGI. Deletions cut 6 bases from V and 5 bases from J, with 16 bases between. This CDR3 is CASRVRQPGTGELFF. DNA of the CDR3: TGTGCCAGCAGGGTTAGACAGCCGGGGACCGGGGAGCTGTTTTTT.

This clone was counted a few times. The chain carries TRBV30 and TRBJ1-3; D not resolved. Per germline, CDR1 GTSNPN and CDR2 SVGIG (reference sequence). This CDR3 has 15 amino acids. V was clipped by 5 bases and J by 0 bases, with 14 bases between them. CDR3: CAWVRDGFSGNTIYF. The CDR3 DNA reads as TGTGCCTGGGTGAGAGACGGGTTCTCTGGAAACACCATATATTTT.

This clone came up a few times. The chain employs TRBV2 and TRBJ1-1, with a possible D match to TRBD1 (6 bases). There are 12 residues in the CDR3. Trimming pared 3 bases from V and 5 bases from J, leaving 7 bases between. CDR1 is SNHLY and CDR2 is FYNNEI in the germline V gene. CDR3 coding DNA: TGTGCCAGCAGTGACAGGGGAACTGAAGCTTTCTTT. Translated, it gives CASSDRGTEAFF.

This clone has a handful of counts. J is TRBJ2-1 and V is TRBV6-1; 8 bases are shared with TRBD1. J lost 8 bases, V lost 6 bases, and 12 bases had no gene match. Germline CDR1 MNHNS, CDR2 SASEGT. The length of the CDR3 is 15 residues. The CDR3 sequence is CASRNGQGRVDEQFF. The CDR3 region has the DNA TGTGCCAGCAGGAACGGACAGGGCAGGGTCGATGAGCAGTTCTTC.

This clone was detected only a few times. The J gene is TRBJ2-6, the V gene TRBV5-1, with D unclear. The CDR3 has 17 residues. Trimming removed 2 bases at V and 0 bases at J, with 12 bases between. Germline lookup yields CDR1 SGHRS and CDR2 YFSETQ. CDR3 in DNA: TGCGCCAGCAGCTTCATTAGTACCGGCTCTGGGGCCAACGTCCTGACTTTC. Translated, it gives CASSFISTGSGANVLTF.

This chain uses TRBV9 with TRBJ2-1, with D possibly being TRBD2 (7 bases). CDR3 length: 15 residues. CDR1 and CDR2 (germline): SGDLS, YYNGEE. The germline V and J ends were trimmed by 3 bases and 5 bases, with 15 bases remaining between them. CDR3: CASSGPRGGNNEQFF. For the CDR3, the DNA is TGTGCCAGCAGCGGGCCTCGCGGGGGCAACAATGAGCAGTTCTTC.

The chain carries TRBV5-4 and TRBJ1-1, with D unresolved. Per the germline V gene, CDR1 is SGHNT and CDR2 is YYREEE (reference sequence). The CDR3 consists of 13 residues. Trimming cost V 3 bases and J 1 base, with 7 bases left between them. CDR3 loop: CASSSDGNTEAFF. The CDR3 DNA sequence: TGTGCCAGCAGCTCCGACGGGAACACTGAAGCTTTCTTT.

In its sample, this clone was seen many times. The genes are TRBV2 and TRBJ2-7; TRBD2 agrees at 10 bases. CDR1 SNHLY and CDR2 FYNNEI come from the germline V gene. This CDR3 has 14 amino acids. J gave up 6 bases and V 8 bases, and 10 bases lay outside the gene matches. In DNA, the CDR3 is TGTGCCAGCTCGACCGGGACTAGCGCGTCCGAGCAGTACTTC. Translation: CASSTGTSASEQYF.

As regards this clone: In the same sample, other DNA sequences code for this CDR3. The V gene is TRBV15, the J gene TRBJ1-6; the D gene is possibly TRBD1 (5 bases). The CDR3 length is 14 residues. The V gene lost 1 base and the J gene lost 10 bases, with 11 bases spanning the gap. Germline V lookup: CDR1 LNHNV, CDR2 YYDKDF (reference sequence). The CDR3 sequence: CATSRGGVGSPLHF. In nucleotides, the CDR3 is TGTGCCACCAGCAGAGGAGGGGTGGGCTCACCCCTCCACTTT.

The chain combines TRBV4-3 with TRBJ2-5; D not resolved. The germline V gene has CDR1 LGHNA and CDR2 YSLEER. Trimming left V 0 bases short and J 4 bases short, with 18 bases between. CDR3 length: 17 amino acids. The CDR3 coding sequence is TGCGCCAGCAGCCAAGATAACCCGACTGGTGGTGGAGAGACCCAGTACTTC. Amino acid sequence: CASSQDNPTGGGETQYF.

The rearrangement joins TRBV19 to TRBJ2-2, with 7 bases matching TRBD1. Germline CDR1 is LNHDA and CDR2 is SQIVND (reference sequence). J gave up 1 base and V 5 bases, and 7 bases lay outside the gene matches. The CDR3 covers 16 residues. The CDR3 protein is CASSSTGQMNTGELFF. The CDR3 DNA reads as TGTGCCAGTAGTTCGACGGGACAGATGAACACCGGGGAGCTGTTTTTT.

This clone was seen a handful of times. This sample also contains other DNA sequences that code for the same CDR3. The genes are TRBV7-2 and TRBJ2-6, with unresolved D. V was cut by 1 base and J by 0 bases, with 4 bases left in between. This CDR3 spans 15 amino acids. Germline CDR1 SGHTA, CDR2 FQGNSA. The CDR3, as DNA: TGTGCCAGCAGCTTAGGCGGCTCTGGGGCCAACGTCCTGACTTTC. It yields the protein CASSLGGSGANVLTF.

The rearrangement links TRBV6-6 to TRBJ1-6, with D tentatively TRBD1 (5 bases). CDR1 and CDR2 (germline): MNHNY, SVGAGI (reference sequence). The V gene lost 5 bases and the J gene lost 8 bases, with 16 bases spanning the gap. The CDR3 runs 15 residues. As DNA, the CDR3 is TGTGCCAGCAGTCCGGGCAGGGTAGGGCATTCACCCCTCCACTTT. Translated: CASSPGRVGHSPLHF.

In its sample, this clone was seen once. The chain has TRBV11-2 and TRBJ2-7, with D possibly being TRBD1 or TRBD2 (7 bases each). Germline loops: CDR1 SGHAT, CDR2 FQNNGV. This CDR3 region has 14 residues. With 8 bases removed from V and 6 bases from J, the gap between germline ends came to 20 bases. This CDR3 reads CASRTPRGGFEQYF. The CDR3 nucleotides read TGTGCCAGCCGAACGCCCAGGGGGGGGTTCGAGCAGTACTTC.

The chain employs TRBV30 and TRBJ2-1; D is ambiguous. From germline, CDR1 is GTSNPN and CDR2 SVGIG (reference sequence). V dropped 2 bases and J dropped 1 base, with 9 bases sitting between them. This CDR3 has 14 amino acids. CDR3 nucleotide sequence: TGTGCCTGGAGTACCGGAGTTTCCTACAATGAGCAGTTCTTC. This codes for CAWSTGVSYNEQFF.

CDR3 sequence reads: CASSSGTGGTQYF. CDR3 sequence (DNA): TGTGCCAGCAGTTCCGGGACCGGAGGGACCCAGTACTTC. V usage is TRBV6-5 and J usage is TRBJ2-5, with D perhaps being TRBD1 or TRBD2 (5 bases each). Germline CDR1 and CDR2: MNHEY and SVGAGI. The V and J ends lost 4 bases and 7 bases respectively, with 13 bases between them. CDR3 length: 13 amino acids.

This clone was seen only once. The rearrangement joins TRBV4-3 to TRBJ1-4; D might be TRBD1 (5 bases). V was shortened by 3 bases and J by 5 bases, with 16 bases between the two germline ends. Germline V gives CDR1 LGHNA, CDR2 YSLEER. The CDR3 extends over 16 amino acids. CDR3 sequence: CASSQGRDGRNEKLFF. The DNA for the CDR3 is TGCGCCAGCAGCCAGGGCCGGGACGGACGAAATGAAAAACTGTTTTTT.

V and J are TRBV5-1 and TRBJ1-4, with a possible D match to TRBD1 (6 bases). Between the trimmed V and J ends, which lost 4 bases and 4 bases, there was a span of 20 bases. The length of the CDR3 is 17 residues. The V gene's germline CDR1 is SGHRS and CDR2 YFSETQ. DNA of the CDR3: TGCGCCAGCAGCCCCGGTCGATGGGGGCGAGATAATGAAAAACTGTTTTTT. It codes for CASSPGRWGRDNEKLFF.

The sample holds a few counts of this clone. The J gene is TRBJ2-5, the V gene TRBV29-1; D not certain. The germline CDR1 and CDR2 sequences are SQVTM and ANQGSEA. The CDR3 contains 11 residues. V lost 8 bases to trimming and J lost 5 bases, with 12 bases between them. The CDR3 DNA follows: TGCAGCCTTATCACGTTTGAGACCCAGTACTTC. Translated, it gives CSLITFETQYF.

This chain joins TRBV15 and TRBJ1-2, with D possibly being TRBD1 (6 bases). Germline values: CDR1 LNHNV, CDR2 YYDKDF (reference sequence). Trimming stripped 2 bases from V and 7 bases from J, with 20 bases between. The CDR3 consists of 16 residues. CDR3 nucleotide sequence: TGTGCCACCAGCAGACCCCCCCAGGCAGGGGAGCGTGGCTACACCTTC. This sequence encodes CATSRPPQAGERGYTF.

For the CDR3, the DNA is TGTGCCAGTAGGCCTAAAGGCTCGTACTACGAGCAGTACTTC. Protein: CASRPKGSYYEQYF. This chain joins TRBV19 and TRBJ2-7, with D unclear. Trimming took 6 bases from V and 3 from J, leaving 15 bases between them. This CDR3 spans 14 amino acids. The V gene's germline CDR1 is LNHDA and CDR2 SQIVND (reference sequence).

The J gene is TRBJ2-1, the V gene TRBV5-6; TRBD1 agrees at 8 bases. This CDR3 region has 15 residues. Trimming cost V 2 bases and J 7 bases; bases outside gene matches: 8. CDR1 is SGHDT, CDR2 YYEEEE, per germline. The DNA of the CDR3 is TGTGCCAGCAGCTTCTTGGACAGGGCTAATAATGAGCAGTTCTTC. Its translation: CASSFLDRANNEQFF.

The chain carries TRBV4-1 and TRBJ2-5; a weak D match, TRBD1 (6 bases). V was shortened by 0 bases and J by 4 bases, with 15 bases between the two germline ends. Germline V gene data show CDR1 as MGHRA and CDR2 as YSYEKL. This CDR3 has 16 residues. Written as DNA, the CDR3 is TGCGCCAGCAGCCAAGATTGGACAGCTAAGGGAGAGACCCAGTACTTC. Its translation: CASSQDWTAKGETQYF.

The rearrangement links TRBV6-5 to TRBJ1-1; TRBD1 agrees at 7 bases. J lost 7 bases, V lost 5 bases, and 13 bases had no gene match. The CDR3 has 15 amino acids. The germline CDR1 and CDR2 sequences are MNHEY and SVGAGI. CDR3: CASSRGGTDRVEAFF. Here the CDR3 DNA reads TGTGCCAGCAGTCGCGGCGGCACCGACAGGGTTGAAGCTTTCTTT.

The V call is TRBV6-1, the J call TRBJ1-4; D remains unclear. The CDR3 consists of 14 residues. Deletions cut 7 bases from V and 5 bases from J, with 14 bases between. Germline V gene data show CDR1 as MNHNS and CDR2 as SASEGT. The CDR3 spells CASIGGPPNEKLFF. CDR3 coding DNA: TGTGCCAGCATAGGAGGGCCCCCGAATGAAAAACTGTTTTTT.

This clone has just a few counts. This rearrangement joins TRBV9 to TRBJ1-4; D is unresolved. Trimming removed 0 bases at V and 0 bases at J, with 3 bases between. This CDR3 region has 14 residues. Germline CDR1 SGDLS, CDR2 YYNGEE. The CDR3 protein is CASSVDATNEKLFF. For the CDR3, the DNA is TGTGCCAGCAGCGTAGATGCAACTAATGAAAAACTGTTTTTT.

For the CDR3, the DNA is TGCAGTGCTACACAGGATGGCTACACCTTC. It yields the protein CSATQDGYTF. This rearrangement joins TRBV20-1 to TRBJ1-2; D perhaps matches TRBD1 (5 bases). The CDR3 runs 10 residues. Germline loops: CDR1 DFQATT, CDR2 SNEGSKA (reference sequence). V lost 4 bases and J 6 bases, leaving 6 bases between the germline ends.

This sequence joins TRBV7-7 and TRBJ2-5, with 8 bases that match TRBD2. The CDR3 sequence is 13 residues long. The germline V gene encodes CDR1 SSHAT and CDR2 FNYEAQ (reference sequence). J gave up 5 bases and V 10 bases, and 9 bases lay outside the gene matches. CDR3: CAIWDRLAETQYF. CDR3 in DNA: TGTGCCATATGGGATCGACTAGCGGAGACCCAGTACTTC.

The genes are TRBV10-3 and TRBJ1-2; a weak D match, TRBD1 (5 bases). Germline V gene sequence: CDR1 ENHRY, CDR2 SYGVKD. V lost 2 bases, J lost 5 bases, and 12 bases lay in between. This CDR3 is 14 amino acids long. The CDR3 DNA is TGTGCCATCAGTGAGCCGACCCGGGGGTATGGCTACACCTTC. This gives the protein CAISEPTRGYGYTF.